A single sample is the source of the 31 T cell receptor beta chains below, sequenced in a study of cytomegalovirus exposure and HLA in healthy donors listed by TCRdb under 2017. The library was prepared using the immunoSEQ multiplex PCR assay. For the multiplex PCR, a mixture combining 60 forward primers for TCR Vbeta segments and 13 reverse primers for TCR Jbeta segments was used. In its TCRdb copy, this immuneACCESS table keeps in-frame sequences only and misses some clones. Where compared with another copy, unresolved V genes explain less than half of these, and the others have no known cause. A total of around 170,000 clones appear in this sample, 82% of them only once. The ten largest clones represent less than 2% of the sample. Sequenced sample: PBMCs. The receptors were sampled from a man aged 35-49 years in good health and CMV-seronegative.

CDR3 region: CASSVQGARGTEAFF. As DNA, the CDR3 is TGTGCCAGCAGCGTACAGGGGGCAAGGGGCACTGAAGCTTTCTTT. V gene TRBV7-3 combines with J gene TRBJ1-1; TRBD1 matches at 9 bases. Germline CDR1 is SGHTA and CDR2 is FQGTGA. The ends lost 5 bases at V and 4 bases at J; junction bases unmatched: 8. The CDR3 has 15 residues.

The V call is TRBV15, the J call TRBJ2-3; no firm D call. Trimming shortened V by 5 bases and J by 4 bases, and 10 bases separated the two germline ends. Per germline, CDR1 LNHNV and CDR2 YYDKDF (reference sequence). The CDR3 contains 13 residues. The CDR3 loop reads CATSATPPDTQYF. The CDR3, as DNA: TGTGCCACCAGCGCCACACCACCAGATACGCAGTATTTT.

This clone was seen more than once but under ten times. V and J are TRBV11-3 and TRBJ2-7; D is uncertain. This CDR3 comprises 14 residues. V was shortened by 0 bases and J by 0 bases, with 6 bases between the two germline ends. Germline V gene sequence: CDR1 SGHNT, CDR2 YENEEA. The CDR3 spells CASSLEGRSYEQYF. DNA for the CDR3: TGTGCCAGCAGCTTAGAGGGCCGCTCCTACGAGCAGTACTTC.

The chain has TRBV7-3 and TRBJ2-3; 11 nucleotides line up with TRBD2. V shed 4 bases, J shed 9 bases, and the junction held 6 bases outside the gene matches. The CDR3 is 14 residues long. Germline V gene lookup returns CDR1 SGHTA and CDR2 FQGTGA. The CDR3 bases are TGTGCCAGCAGCTCGACTAGCGGGGCCGCCACGCAGTATTTT. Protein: CASSSTSGAATQYF.

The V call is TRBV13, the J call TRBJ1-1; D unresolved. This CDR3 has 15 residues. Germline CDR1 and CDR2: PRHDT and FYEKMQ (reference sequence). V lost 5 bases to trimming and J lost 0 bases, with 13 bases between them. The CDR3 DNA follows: TGTGCCAGCAGCCTCCCGCCGGGAATGAACACTGAAGCTTTCTTT. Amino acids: CASSLPPGMNTEAFF.

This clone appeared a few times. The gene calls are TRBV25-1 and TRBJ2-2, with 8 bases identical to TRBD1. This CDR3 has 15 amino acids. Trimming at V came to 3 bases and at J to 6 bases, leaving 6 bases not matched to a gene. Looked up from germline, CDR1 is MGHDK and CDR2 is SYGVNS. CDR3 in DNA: TGTGCCAGCAGTGATCCTCAGACAGGGGCCGGGGAGCTGTTTTTT. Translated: CASSDPQTGAGELFF.

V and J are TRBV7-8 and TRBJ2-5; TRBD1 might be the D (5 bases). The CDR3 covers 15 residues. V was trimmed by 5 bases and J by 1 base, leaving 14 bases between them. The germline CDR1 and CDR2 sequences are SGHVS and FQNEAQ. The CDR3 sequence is CASSLRVRFQETQYF. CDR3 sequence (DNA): TGTGCCAGCAGCCTCAGGGTACGCTTCCAAGAGACCCAGTACTTC.

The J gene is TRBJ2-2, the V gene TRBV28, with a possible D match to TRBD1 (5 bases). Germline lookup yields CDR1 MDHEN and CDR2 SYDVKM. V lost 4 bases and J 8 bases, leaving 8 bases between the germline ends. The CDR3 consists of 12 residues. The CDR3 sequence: CASSSGMGELFF. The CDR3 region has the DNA TGTGCCAGCAGTTCAGGGATGGGGGAGCTGTTTTTT.

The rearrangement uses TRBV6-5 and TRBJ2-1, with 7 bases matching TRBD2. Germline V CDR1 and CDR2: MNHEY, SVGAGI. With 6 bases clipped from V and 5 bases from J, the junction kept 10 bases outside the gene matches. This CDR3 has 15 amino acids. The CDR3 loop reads CASSPDGLVHNEQFF. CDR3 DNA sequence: TGTGCCAGCAGCCCGGACGGACTAGTACACAATGAGCAGTTCTTC.

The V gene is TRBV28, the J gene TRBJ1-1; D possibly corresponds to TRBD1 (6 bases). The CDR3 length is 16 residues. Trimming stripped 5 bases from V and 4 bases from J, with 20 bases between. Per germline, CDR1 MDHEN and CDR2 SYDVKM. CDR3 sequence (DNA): TGTGCCAGCAGTAATAGGAGTGGGGGCAGGGGCACTGAAGCTTTCTTT. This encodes CASSNRSGGRGTEAFF.

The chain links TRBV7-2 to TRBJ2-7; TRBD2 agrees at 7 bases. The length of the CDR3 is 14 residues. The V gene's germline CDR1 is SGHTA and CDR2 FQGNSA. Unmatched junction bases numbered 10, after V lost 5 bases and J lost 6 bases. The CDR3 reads CASSPTGRVGEQYF. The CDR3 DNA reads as TGTGCCAGCAGCCCCACGGGGAGGGTTGGCGAGCAGTACTTC.

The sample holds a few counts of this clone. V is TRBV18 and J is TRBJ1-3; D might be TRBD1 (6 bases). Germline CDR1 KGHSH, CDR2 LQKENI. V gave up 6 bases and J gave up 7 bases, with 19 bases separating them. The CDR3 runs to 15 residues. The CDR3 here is CASSPRDKTGNTIYF. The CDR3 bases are TGTGCCAGCTCCCCTAGGGACAAAACGGGCAACACCATATATTTT.

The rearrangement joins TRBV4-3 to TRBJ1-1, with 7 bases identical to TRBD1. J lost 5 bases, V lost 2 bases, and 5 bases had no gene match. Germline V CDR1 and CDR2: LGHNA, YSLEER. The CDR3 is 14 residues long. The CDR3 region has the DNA TGCGCCAGCAGCCAACAGGGGGTCGGAACTGAAGCTTTCTTT. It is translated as CASSQQGVGTEAFF.

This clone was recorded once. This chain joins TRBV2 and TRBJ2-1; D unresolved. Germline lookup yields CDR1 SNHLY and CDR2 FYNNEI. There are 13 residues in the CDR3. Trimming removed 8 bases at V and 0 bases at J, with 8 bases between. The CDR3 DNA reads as TGTGCCAGCTCAGGCAACTCCTACAATGAGCAGTTCTTC. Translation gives CASSGNSYNEQFF.

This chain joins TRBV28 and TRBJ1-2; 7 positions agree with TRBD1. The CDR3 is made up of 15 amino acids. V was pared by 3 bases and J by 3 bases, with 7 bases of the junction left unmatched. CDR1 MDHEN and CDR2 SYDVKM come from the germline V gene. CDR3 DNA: TGTGCCAGCAGTTTGAGGGGGCTTGAGGACTATGGCTACACCTTC. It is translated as CASSLRGLEDYGYTF.

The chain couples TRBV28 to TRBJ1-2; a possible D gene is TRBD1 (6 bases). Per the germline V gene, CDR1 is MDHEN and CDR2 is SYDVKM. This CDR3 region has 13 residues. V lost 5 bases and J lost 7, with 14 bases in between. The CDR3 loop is CASSIRGMFGYTF. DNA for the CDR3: TGTGCCAGCAGTATCAGGGGAATGTTTGGCTACACCTTC.

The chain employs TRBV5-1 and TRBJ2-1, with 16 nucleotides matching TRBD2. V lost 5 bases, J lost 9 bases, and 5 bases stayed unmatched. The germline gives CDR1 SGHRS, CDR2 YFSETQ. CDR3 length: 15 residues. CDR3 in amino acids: CASRKGLAGGVEQFF. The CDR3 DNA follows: TGCGCCAGCAGGAAGGGACTAGCGGGGGGGGTTGAGCAGTTCTTC.

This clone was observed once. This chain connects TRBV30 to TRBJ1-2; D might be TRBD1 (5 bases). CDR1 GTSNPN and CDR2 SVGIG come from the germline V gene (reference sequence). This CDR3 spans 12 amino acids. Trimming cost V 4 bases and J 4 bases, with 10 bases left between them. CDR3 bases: TGTGCCTGGACGACAGTAGGCTATGGCTACACCTTC. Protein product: CAWTTVGYGYTF.

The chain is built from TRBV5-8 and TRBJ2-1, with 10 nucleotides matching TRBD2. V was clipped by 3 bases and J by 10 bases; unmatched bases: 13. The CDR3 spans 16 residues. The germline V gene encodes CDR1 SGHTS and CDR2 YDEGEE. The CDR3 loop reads CASSSPGLAGVREQFF. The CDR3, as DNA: TGTGCCAGCAGCTCACCCGGGCTAGCGGGAGTTCGGGAGCAGTTCTTC.

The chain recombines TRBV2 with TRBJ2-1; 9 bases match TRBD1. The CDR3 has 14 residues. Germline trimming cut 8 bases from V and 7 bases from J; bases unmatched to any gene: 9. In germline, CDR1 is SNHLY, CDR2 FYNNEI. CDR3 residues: CASWGDRVRNEQFF. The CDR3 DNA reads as TGTGCCAGCTGGGGGGACAGGGTTAGAAATGAGCAGTTCTTC.

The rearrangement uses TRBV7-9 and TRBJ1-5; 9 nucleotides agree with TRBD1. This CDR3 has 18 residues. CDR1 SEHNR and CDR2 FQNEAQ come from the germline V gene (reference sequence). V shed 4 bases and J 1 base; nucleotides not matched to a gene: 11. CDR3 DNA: TGTGCCAGCAGCTGGGGACAGGGAGGGTTCGGAAGCAATCAGCCCCAGCATTTT. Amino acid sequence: CASSWGQGGFGSNQPQHF.

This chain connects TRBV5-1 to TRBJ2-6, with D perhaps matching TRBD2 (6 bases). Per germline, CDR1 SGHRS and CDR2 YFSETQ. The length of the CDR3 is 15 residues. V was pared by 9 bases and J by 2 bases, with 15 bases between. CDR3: CATTPGGTGANVLTF. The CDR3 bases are TGCGCCACCACGCCCGGGGGTACTGGGGCCAACGTCCTGACTTTC. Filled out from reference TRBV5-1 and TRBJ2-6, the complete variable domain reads KAGVTQTPRYLIKTRGQQVTLSCSPISGHRSVSWYQQTPGQGLQFLFEYFSETQRNKGNFPGRFSGRQFSNSRSEMNVSTLELGDSALYLCATTPGGTGANVLTFGAGSRLTVL.

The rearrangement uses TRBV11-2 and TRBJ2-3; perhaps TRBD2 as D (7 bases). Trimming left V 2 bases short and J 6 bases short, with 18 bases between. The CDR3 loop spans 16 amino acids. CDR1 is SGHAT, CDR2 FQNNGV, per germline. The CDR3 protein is CASSLRGGDPADTQYF. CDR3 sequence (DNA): TGTGCCAGCAGCTTACGAGGGGGGGACCCGGCGGATACGCAGTATTTT.

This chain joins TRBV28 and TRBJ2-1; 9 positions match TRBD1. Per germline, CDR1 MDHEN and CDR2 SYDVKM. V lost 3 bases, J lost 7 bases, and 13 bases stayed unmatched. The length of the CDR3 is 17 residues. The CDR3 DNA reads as TGTGCCAGCAGTTTGAGTTTTGGGACAGGGTTTGGGAATGAGCAGTTCTTC. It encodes CASSLSFGTGFGNEQFF.

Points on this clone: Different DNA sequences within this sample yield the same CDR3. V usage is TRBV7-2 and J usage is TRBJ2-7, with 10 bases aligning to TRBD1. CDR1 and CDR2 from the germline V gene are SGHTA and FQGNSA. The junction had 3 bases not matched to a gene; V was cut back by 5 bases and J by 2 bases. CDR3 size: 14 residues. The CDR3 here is CASSRDRGTYEQYF. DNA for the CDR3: TGTGCCAGCAGCCGGGACAGGGGAACCTACGAGCAGTACTTC.

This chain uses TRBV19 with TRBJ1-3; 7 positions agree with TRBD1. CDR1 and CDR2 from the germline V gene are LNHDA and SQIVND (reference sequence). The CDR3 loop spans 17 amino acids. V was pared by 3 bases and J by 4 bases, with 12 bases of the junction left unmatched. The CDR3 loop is CASSMGDSSERGNTIYF. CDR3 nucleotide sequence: TGTGCCAGTAGTATGGGGGACAGTTCGGAGAGAGGAAACACCATATATTTT.

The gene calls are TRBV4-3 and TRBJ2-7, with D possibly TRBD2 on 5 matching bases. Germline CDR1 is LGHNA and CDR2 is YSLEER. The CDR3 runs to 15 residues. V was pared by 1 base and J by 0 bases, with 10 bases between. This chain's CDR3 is CASSQGLGSSYEQYF. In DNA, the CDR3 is TGCGCCAGCAGCCAAGGTCTAGGGAGCTCCTACGAGCAGTACTTC.

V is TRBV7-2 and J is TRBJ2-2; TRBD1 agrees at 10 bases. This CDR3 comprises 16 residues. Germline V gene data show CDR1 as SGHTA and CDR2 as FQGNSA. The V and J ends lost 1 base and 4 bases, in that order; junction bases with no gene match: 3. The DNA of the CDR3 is TGTGCCAGCAGCTTAGTGACAGGGGGCGTCACCGGGGAGCTGTTTTTT. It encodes CASSLVTGGVTGELFF.

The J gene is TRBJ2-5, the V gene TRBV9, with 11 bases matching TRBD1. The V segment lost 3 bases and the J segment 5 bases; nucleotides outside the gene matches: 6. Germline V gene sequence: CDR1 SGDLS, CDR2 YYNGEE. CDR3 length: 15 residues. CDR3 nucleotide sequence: TGTGCCAGCAGCGGGGACAGGGGGGTTGGGGAGACCCAGTACTTC. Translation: CASSGDRGVGETQYF.

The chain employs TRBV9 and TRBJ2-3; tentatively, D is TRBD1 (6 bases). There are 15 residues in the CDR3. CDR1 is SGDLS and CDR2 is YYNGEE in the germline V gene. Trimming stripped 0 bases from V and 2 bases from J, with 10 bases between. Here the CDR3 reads CASSVVQGTTDTQYF. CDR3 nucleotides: TGTGCCAGCAGCGTAGTTCAGGGGACCACAGATACGCAGTATTTT.

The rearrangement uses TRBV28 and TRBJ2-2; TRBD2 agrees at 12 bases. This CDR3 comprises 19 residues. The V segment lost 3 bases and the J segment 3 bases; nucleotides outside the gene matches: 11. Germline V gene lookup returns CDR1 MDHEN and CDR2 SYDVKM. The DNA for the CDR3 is TGTGCCAGCAGTTTTCGGGCGACTAGCGGGAGTCTGGACACCGGGGAGCTGTTTTTT. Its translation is CASSFRATSGSLDTGELFF.